Listed here are 17 T cell receptor beta chains from one sample, sequenced in a study of T cell responses to AZD1222 COVID-19 vaccine. The method was immunoSEQ multiplex PCR; TCRdb's version includes in-frame clones alone and lacks a portion of them. The table has some 150,000 clones, 85% to 95% seen once; the top ten hold roughly 0.9%. Sequencing used peripheral blood, obtained on day 0 of AZD1222 vaccination. The receptors were gathered from an adult in good health.

The rearrangement links TRBV28 to TRBJ2-5; possible D gene TRBD2, 5 bases. The germline gives CDR1 MDHEN, CDR2 SYDVKM. The ends were cut back, 6 bases at V and 5 bases at J, with 16 bases in the middle. This CDR3 region has 14 residues. The CDR3 reads CASSLPLAGETQYF. The CDR3 DNA reads as TGTGCCAGCAGCCTGCCTTTGGCGGGCGAGACCCAGTACTTC.

This clone was seen a single time. The chain couples TRBV11-3 to TRBJ2-5; D call uncertain. V lost 6 bases to trimming and J lost 1 base, with 6 bases between them. CDR3 length: 12 residues. Germline loops: CDR1 SGHNT, CDR2 YENEEA. The CDR3 DNA reads as TGTGCCAGCAGGGGGTCCCAAGAGACCCAGTACTTC. This codes for CASRGSQETQYF.

This chain uses TRBV9 with TRBJ2-1, with no clear D. The germline V gene has CDR1 SGDLS and CDR2 YYNGEE. CDR3 size: 13 residues. V lost 2 bases and J 8 bases, leaving 11 bases between the germline ends. CDR3 DNA: TGTGCCAGCAGCGTTGGGTCCGGGCATGAGCAGTTCTTC. This gives the protein CASSVGSGHEQFF.

The gene calls are TRBV19 and TRBJ1-3, with 8 bases identical to TRBD1. V dropped 3 bases and J dropped 0; count of bases not matched to a gene: 4. Per the germline V gene, CDR1 is LNHDA and CDR2 is SQIVND (reference sequence). The length of the CDR3 is 16 residues. The CDR3 coding sequence is TGTGCCAGTAGTATGGGAGGACAGGGCTCTGGAAACACCATATATTTT. Translated, it gives CASSMGGQGSGNTIYF.

This rearrangement joins TRBV5-1 to TRBJ2-3; 8 nucleotides line up with TRBD1. Per germline, CDR1 SGHRS and CDR2 YFSETQ. J lost 2 bases, V lost 4 bases, and 3 bases had no gene match. The CDR3 covers 14 residues. CDR3 amino acids: CASSGQGDTDTQYF. CDR3 in DNA: TGCGCCAGCAGCGGACAGGGCGACACAGATACGCAGTATTTT.

V is TRBV6-5 and J is TRBJ1-5, with 8 bases that match TRBD1. The V gene's germline CDR1 is MNHEY and CDR2 SVGAGI. V gave up 8 bases and J gave up 2 bases; unmatched junction bases: 2. The CDR3 consists of 13 residues. Here the CDR3 DNA reads TGTGCCAGCCTGGGACAGGGCAATCAGCCCCAGCATTTT. Its translation is CASLGQGNQPQHF.

This sequence joins TRBV7-8 and TRBJ2-7; TRBD2 matches 7 bases. The V segment lost 4 bases and the J segment 6 bases; nucleotides outside the gene matches: 12. The CDR3 loop spans 15 amino acids. The germline CDR1 and CDR2 sequences are SGHVS and FQNEAQ. Here the CDR3 reads CASSSRPGLPLEQYF. Here the CDR3 DNA reads TGTGCCAGCAGCTCAAGGCCGGGACTACCCCTCGAGCAGTACTTC. Combining the CDR3 with reference TRBV7-8 and TRBJ2-7 gives the whole variable domain GAGVSQSPRYKVAKRGQDVALRCDPISGHVSLFWYQQALGQGPEFLTYFQNEAQLDKSGLPSDRFFAERPEGSVSTLKIQRTQQEDSAVYLCASSSRPGLPLEQYFGPGTRLTVT.

The rearrangement joins TRBV4-1 to TRBJ1-2; possible D gene TRBD1, 5 bases. The CDR3 runs to 14 residues. Between the trimmed V and J ends, which lost 0 bases and 2 bases, there was a span of 7 bases. Per the germline V gene, CDR1 is MGHRA and CDR2 is YSYEKL. CDR3 nucleotide sequence: TGCGCCAGCAGCCAAGAGGGGGGGAACTATGGCTACACCTTC. Translating it yields CASSQEGGNYGYTF.

V usage is TRBV28 and J usage is TRBJ1-5, with 7 bases identical to TRBD1. Per germline, CDR1 MDHEN and CDR2 SYDVKM. CDR3 length: 13 residues. V trimming: 6 bases; J trimming: 6 bases; junction bases outside the gene matches: 5. CDR3 nucleotides: TGTGCCAGCAGGGAGGGGGCGGTTCAGCCCCAGCATTTT. Residues: CASREGAVQPQHF.

This rearrangement joins TRBV14 to TRBJ2-3; D uncertain. V shed 5 bases and J shed 4 bases, with 4 bases lying between them. This CDR3 is built from 11 residues. CDR1 is SGHDN, CDR2 FVKESK, per germline. The CDR3, as DNA: TGTGCCAGCAGCAAATCAGATACGCAGTATTTT. Amino acids: CASSKSDTQYF. Full variable domain (rest looked up from reference TRBV14 and TRBJ2-3): EAGVTQFPSHSVIEKGQTVTLRCDPISGHDNLYWYRRVMGKEIKFLLHFVKESKQDESGMPNNRFLAERTGGTYSTLKVQPAELEDSGVYFCASSKSDTQYFGPGTRLTVL.

The chain combines TRBV7-9 with TRBJ1-5; 7 bases map to TRBD1. CDR1 is SEHNR and CDR2 is FQNEAQ in the germline V gene (reference sequence). The trim removed 4 bases at V and 4 bases at J, leaving 10 bases unmatched. The CDR3 sequence is 16 residues long. The CDR3 region is CASSSNRGKRNQPQHF. The CDR3 nucleotides are TGTGCCAGCAGCTCGAACAGGGGAAAGAGAAATCAGCCCCAGCATTTT.

The J gene is TRBJ1-1, the V gene TRBV28; TRBD1 agrees at 9 bases. Germline V gene sequence: CDR1 MDHEN, CDR2 SYDVKM. This CDR3 spans 15 amino acids. Trimming cost V 4 bases and J 1 base; bases outside gene matches: 4. CDR3 DNA: TGTGCCAGCAGTTCGTCGGGACAGGGGAACACTGAAGCTTTCTTT. Translating it yields CASSSSGQGNTEAFF.

The V call is TRBV9, the J call TRBJ2-1; D is perhaps TRBD1 (6 bases). Germline V gene sequence: CDR1 SGDLS, CDR2 YYNGEE. CDR3 size: 17 residues. The ends were cut back, 4 bases at V and 6 bases at J, with 23 bases in the middle. CDR3: CASSTRLQGTHINEQFF. CDR3 coding DNA: TGTGCCAGCAGCACCCGTTTGCAGGGGACCCATATCAATGAGCAGTTCTTC. Filled out from reference TRBV9 and TRBJ2-1, the complete variable domain reads DSGVTQTPKHLITATGQRVTLRCSPRSGDLSVYWYQQSLDQGLQFLIQYYNGEERAKGNILERFSAQQFPDLHSELNLSSLELGDSALYFCASSTRLQGTHINEQFFGPGTRLTVL.

CDR3 sequence: CASSLISGALTEAFF. The DNA for the CDR3 is TGCGCCAGCAGCTTGATTTCCGGGGCCCTCACTGAAGCTTTCTTT. The rearrangement links TRBV5-1 to TRBJ1-1; D is perhaps TRBD1 (5 bases). V lost 1 base, J lost 4 bases, and 14 bases lay in between. The CDR3 contains 15 residues. Germline V gene lookup returns CDR1 SGHRS and CDR2 YFSETQ.

CDR3 DNA: TGTGCCACCGCAGACCGGACGTCCCCCGGCAATGAGCAGTTCTTC. Amino acid sequence: CATADRTSPGNEQFF. The genes are TRBV19 and TRBJ2-1; D gene unclear. Germline V CDR1 and CDR2: LNHDA, SQIVND (reference sequence). Trimming pared 10 bases from V and 6 bases from J, leaving 22 bases between. The CDR3 has 15 amino acids.

In DNA, the CDR3 is TGTGCCAGCTCACCAAGGGGCTATGGCTACACCTTC. Translating gives CASSPRGYGYTF. The gene calls are TRBV18 and TRBJ1-2; D perhaps matches TRBD1 (5 bases). V was clipped by 2 bases and J by 4 bases, with 5 bases between them. The V gene's germline CDR1 is KGHSH and CDR2 LQKENI. The CDR3 runs to 12 residues.

The V and J genes are TRBV4-1 and TRBJ2-3; TRBD1 might be the D (6 bases). The CDR3 length is 15 residues. Germline V lookup: CDR1 MGHRA, CDR2 YSYEKL. The germline V and J ends were trimmed by 10 bases and 2 bases, with 19 bases remaining between them. In DNA form, the CDR3 reads TGCGCCACCAAAAAAGGGGGTACCCTCACAGATACGCAGTATTTT. Protein: CATKKGGTLTDTQYF.